These T cell receptor beta chains were read from a single sample in a study of T cells in localized non-small cell lung cancer. Sequencing used immunoSEQ multiplex PCR; TCRdb keeps in-frame clones, though not all of them. The sample lists approximately 63,000 clones, about 90% occurring once. The material was peripheral blood, obtained before any cancer treatment. All receptors come from a man aged 40 to 70 with stage I squamous cell lung carcinoma. The CDR3 runs from the conserved cysteine through the conserved F or W. Each record gives: V gene, J gene, D gene, clone size, CDR3 length, CDR3 protein, CDR3 DNA. A D gene is named only where the DNA matches it firmly. Some rows mark clone size as missing; the rest say once, few, many or name a class of expanded clone.

v_gene: TRBV5-1; j_gene: TRBJ1-2; d_gene: -; abundance: -; len: 16; CDR3aa: CASSLEGPHKVHGYTF; CDR3nt: TGCGCCAGCAGCTTGGAGGGGCCCCACAAGGTCCATGGCTACACCTTC
v_gene: TRBV30; j_gene: TRBJ2-1; d_gene: -; abundance: -; len: 12; CDR3aa: CAWSVPGSTQFF; CDR3nt: TGTGCCTGGAGTGTCCCTGGCTCTACCCAGTTCTTC
v_gene: TRBV28; j_gene: TRBJ2-2; d_gene: TRBD2; abundance: -; len: 18; CDR3aa: CASTEGTGTSGPFRELFF; CDR3nt: TGTGCCAGCACCGAAGGGACGGGGACTAGCGGGCCTTTCCGTGAGCTGTTTTTT
v_gene: TRBV18; j_gene: TRBJ2-1; d_gene: TRBD1; abundance: -; len: 15; CDR3aa: CASSPRQGADNEQFF; CDR3nt: TGTGCCAGCTCACCTCGTCAGGGGGCAGACAATGAGCAGTTCTTC
v_gene: TRBV11-2; j_gene: TRBJ2-7; d_gene: TRBD2; abundance: few; len: 15; CDR3aa: CASSPIAGWTYEQYF; CDR3nt: TGTGCCAGCAGCCCCATAGCGGGCTGGACCTACGAGCAGTACTTC
v_gene: TRBV11-2; j_gene: TRBJ1-5; d_gene: -; abundance: -; len: 15; CDR3aa: CASSWDGRFNQPQHF; CDR3nt: TGTGCCAGCAGTTGGGACGGCAGATTCAATCAGCCCCAGCATTTT
v_gene: TRBV5-1; j_gene: TRBJ2-7; d_gene: -; abundance: -; len: 14; CDR3aa: CASSLVGGSYEQYF; CDR3nt: TGCGCCAGCAGCTTGGTTGGGGGGTCCTACGAGCAGTACTTC
v_gene: TRBV4-1; j_gene: TRBJ1-2; d_gene: TRBD1; abundance: -; len: 17; CDR3aa: CASSQADRARHNYGYTF; CDR3nt: TGCGCCAGCAGCCAAGCGGACAGGGCTCGCCACAACTATGGCTACACCTTC
v_gene: TRBV5-5; j_gene: TRBJ1-5; d_gene: -; abundance: -; len: 15; CDR3aa: CASSLGTGPGQPQHF; CDR3nt: TGTGCCAGCAGCTTGGGAACGGGGCCGGGGCAGCCCCAGCATTTT
v_gene: TRBV5-1; j_gene: TRBJ1-5; d_gene: TRBD1; abundance: -; len: 14; CDR3aa: CASSFQGGVQPQHF; CDR3nt: TGCGCCAGCAGCTTCCAGGGGGGCGTACAGCCCCAGCATTTT